This T cell receptor beta chain emerged from a study of T cells in Graves' hyperthyroidism and ophthalmopathy. Across the whole study: The authors collected peripheral blood at initial diagnosis, before any treatment. General study findings and limits: The model predicted ophthalmopathy a median about 6.6 months before onset.

Researchers defined stable Graves' hyperthyroidism as no ophthalmopathy progression within 18 months. The CDR3 has 13 residues. The germline V gene encodes CDR1 SEHNR and CDR2 FQNEAQ (reference sequence). Trimming stripped 5 bases from V and 1 base from J, with 9 bases between. RNA transcripts yielded amplified TCR beta CDR3 regions. The TCR CDR3 first-round RT-PCR relied on the HTBI primer set. One entry per CDR3 protein, called by TCRdb with MiXCR from the multiplex PCR reads. The sample lists hundreds of thousands of distinct CDR3 sequences; 20% to 30% were seen once. This clonotype was counted ten times or more. Its antigen is undetermined.

The sequence was collected from a man aged 50 or older with Graves' hyperthyroidism. V and J are TRBV7-9 and TRBJ2-7; no reliable D call. The sequencing input was blood. CDR3 in amino acids: CASSREGSYEQYF. The CDR3 nucleotides read TGTGCCAGCAGCAGGGAAGGGTCCTACGAGCAGTACTTC.